This T cell receptor (beta chain) was documented in a study of blood T cell repertoires in COVID-19. Study as a whole: Collection of acute and convalescent COVID-19 samples took place in the United States, Italy and Spain.

Method: immunoSEQ multiplex PCR; TCRdb's copy keeps in-frame clones and lacks some. The sample carries 250,000 or so clones, around 89% recorded once. The germline gives CDR1 MNHEY, CDR2 SMNVEV (reference sequence). CDR3 length: 17 residues. J was trimmed by 0 bases and V by 8 bases; bases with no gene match: 14. The V gene is TRBV27, the J gene TRBJ2-5; 8 bases fit TRBD2. This TCR was sampled from a man between 40 and 49 years old who had recovered from COVID-19. Sample: PBMCs or T cells enriched from blood (not recorded which). The CDR3 region is CASPPSGFQLNQETQYF. The CDR3 coding sequence is TGTGCCAGCCCGCCTAGCGGGTTTCAACTCAACCAAGAGACCCAGTACTTC.